This T cell receptor beta chain appears in the sequencing data of a study of blood T cell repertoires in COVID-19. The CDR3 is 15 amino acids. The germline gives CDR1 SGDLS, CDR2 YYNGEE. V lost 0 bases and J lost 7, with 16 bases in between. Sequencing used immunoSEQ multiplex PCR; TCRdb keeps in-frame clones, though not all of them. The table has under 250,000 clones, around nine tenths seen once. The rearrangement links TRBV9 to TRBJ1-2; D ambiguous. This clonotype originated in a middle-aged woman who had been exposed to COVID-19. Specimen: PBMCs or T cells enriched from blood (not recorded which). The CDR3 sequence is CASSVDSAGGSGYTF. For the CDR3, the DNA is TGTGCCAGCAGCGTAGATAGTGCGGGCGGGAGTGGCTACACCTTC.